This T cell receptor beta chain was found in a study of shared clonotypes between healthy human individuals. Remarks on this clone: This same CDR3 is encoded by further DNA sequences in the sample.

Generated by immunoSEQ multiplex PCR, the TCRdb table keeps only in-frame clones and is missing some. The data contain about 1.5 million clones, approximately 98% of them singletons. The junction had 2 bases not matched to a gene; V was cut back by 1 base and J by 0 bases. The CDR3 sequence is 15 residues long. Germline V lookup: CDR1 MGHRA, CDR2 YSYEKL. There were no recent acute infections or vaccinations among the donors, who were healthy HIV-negative adults. V usage is TRBV4-1 and J usage is TRBJ2-7; TRBD1 aligns across 8 bases. The sequencing input was naive CD4+ T cells sorted from blood. Subset here: CD45RA+ positively selected. The receptor comes from a man in his thirties or forties in good health. As DNA, the CDR3 is TGCGCCAGCAGCCAAGGGACAGGGCACTCCTACGAGCAGTACTTC. Residues: CASSQGTGHSYEQYF.